What follows are 11 T cell receptor beta chains derived from one specimen sequenced in a study of cytomegalovirus exposure and HLA in healthy donors (dated by TCRdb to 2016 to 2017). Library preparation used the immunoSEQ multiplex PCR assay. The multiplex PCR relied on a mix of 60 forward primers for TCR Vbeta segments and 13 reverse primers for TCR Jbeta segments. TCRdb stores this immuneACCESS table with in-frame sequences only. Part of the clones is absent; in the studies checked, under half of the shortfall reflects unresolved V genes, and no reason is known for the rest. For this sample there are over 150,000 clones; roughly two thirds appear just once. 4.5% to 5.5% of the sample is taken by the ten largest. Material: PBMCs. These receptors were taken from a woman between 18 and 29 years old in good health and CMV-seropositive.

The table lists this clone with a few counts. The chain uses TRBV11-1 and TRBJ1-2, with unresolved D. Germline V gene data show CDR1 as SGHAT and CDR2 as FQDESV (reference sequence). V dropped 1 base and J dropped 4 bases, with 10 bases sitting between them. The CDR3 has 14 amino acids. The DNA of the CDR3 is TGTGCCAGCAGCTTAGGGCAGGCTGGCTATGGCTACACCTTC. Its translation is CASSLGQAGYGYTF.

The V call is TRBV5-4, the J call TRBJ2-1, with a weak D call TRBD1 (6 bases). Germline assignment: CDR1 SGHNT and CDR2 YYREEE (reference sequence). The CDR3 runs to 14 residues. The V and J ends lost 4 bases and 6 bases respectively, with 14 bases between them. Written as DNA, the CDR3 is TGTGCCAGCAGCCCGATACAGGGAGTCAATGAGCAGTTCTTC. Translating it yields CASSPIQGVNEQFF.

The CDR3, as DNA: TGTGCCAGCAGCTTACGTGTCTACGAGCAGTACTTC. Amino acids: CASSLRVYEQYF. The chain has TRBV7-9 and TRBJ2-5, with D hard to call. The DNA end favors TRBJ2-7, so the J call may be wrong. The CDR3 loop spans 12 amino acids. Germline CDR1 and CDR2: SEHNR and FQNEAQ (reference sequence).

This sequence joins TRBV7-6 and TRBJ2-5; 8 bases map to TRBD1. Matching the DNA end better, TRBJ2-7 makes the J call doubtful. The CDR3 contains 15 residues. The germline V gene has CDR1 SGHVS and CDR2 FNYEAQ. This CDR3 reads CASSSSGQGTYEQYF. CDR3 coding DNA: TGTGCCAGCAGCTCATCTGGACAGGGAACCTACGAGCAGTACTTC.

This clone has only one observation. The V and J genes are TRBV9 and TRBJ2-1; 9 bases fit TRBD2. V lost 3 bases, J lost 2 bases, and 15 bases stayed unmatched. Germline CDR1 is SGDLS and CDR2 is YYNGEE. The CDR3 has 19 residues. The CDR3 spells CASSEQRTSSGDTYNEQFF. As DNA, the CDR3 is TGTGCCAGCAGCGAACAACGCACCTCTAGCGGGGATACCTACAATGAGCAGTTCTTC.

This clone came up a few times. The chain has TRBV30 and TRBJ1-2; D is possibly TRBD1 (6 bases). In germline, CDR1 is GTSNPN, CDR2 SVGIG (reference sequence). The CDR3 is 14 amino acids. Trimming removed 0 bases at V and 4 bases at J, with 12 bases between. The DNA for the CDR3 is TGTGCCTGGAGTGTACAGGGTAGGGTCTATGGCTACACCTTC. Translated: CAWSVQGRVYGYTF.

The chain joins TRBV10-3 to TRBJ2-7; TRBD2 matches 7 bases. Trimming cost V 3 bases and J 6 bases; bases outside gene matches: 5. The CDR3 has 13 residues. Germline lookup yields CDR1 ENHRY and CDR2 SYGVKD. CDR3 in amino acids: CAISELGEGEQYF. The CDR3, as DNA: TGTGCCATCAGTGAACTCGGGGAGGGCGAGCAGTACTTC.

This sequence joins TRBV2 and TRBJ2-7; 8 nucleotides agree with TRBD1. This CDR3 contains 15 residues. Losses at the gene ends were 4 bases for V and 2 bases for J; bases not matched to a gene: 7. CDR1 is SNHLY and CDR2 is FYNNEI in the germline V gene. CDR3 in DNA: TGTGCCAGCAGTGTTTGGACAGGGATTACCTACGAGCAGTACTTC. It translates to CASSVWTGITYEQYF.

This rearrangement joins TRBV25-1 to TRBJ1-1, with TRBD1 identical over 7 bases. J lost 1 base, V lost 5 bases, and 4 bases had no gene match. The CDR3 runs to 14 residues. CDR1 and CDR2 from the germline V gene are MGHDK and SYGVNS. CDR3 DNA sequence: TGTGCCAGCAGTTCAGGGGGGAGGAACACTGAAGCTTTCTTT. Protein product: CASSSGGRNTEAFF.

This clone appeared a few times. The rearrangement uses TRBV6-5 and TRBJ1-3; weak D call: TRBD1 (6 bases). The CDR3 sequence is 15 residues long. The V gene's germline CDR1 is MNHEY and CDR2 SVGAGI. V was cut by 7 bases and J by 6 bases, with 19 bases left in between. The CDR3 region has the DNA TGTGCCAGCACCCCAGGGGCACCCCGGTCAAACACCATATATTTT. Translation: CASTPGAPRSNTIYF.

The chain couples TRBV7-2 to TRBJ1-5; tentatively, D is TRBD1 (6 bases). The V gene lost 5 bases and the J gene lost 6 bases, with 14 bases spanning the gap. CDR1 is SGHTA and CDR2 is FQGNSA in the germline V gene. The CDR3 sequence is 14 residues long. The CDR3 loop reads CASSPGHVIQPQHF. CDR3 DNA: TGTGCCAGCAGCCCGGGACACGTAATTCAGCCCCAGCATTTT. Full variable domain (missing parts from reference TRBV7-2 and TRBJ1-5): GAGVSQSPSNKVTEKGKDVELRCDPISGHTALYWYRQSLGQGLEFLIYFQGNSAPDKSGLPSDRFSAERTGGSVSTLTIQRTQQEDSAVYLCASSPGHVIQPQHFGDGTRLSIL.